This T cell receptor (beta chain) was retrieved from a study of blood T cells in healthy people across ages. For the second PCR, which ran for about 7 to 11 cycles, a sample-barcoded 5' primer and a J-beta primer mix were used. A single record per CDR3 protein comes from TCRdb applying MiXCR to the 5' RACE reads. The sample lists about 780,000 distinct CDR3 sequences; about 45% were seen once. V lost 7 bases and J lost 15; bases outside the gene matches: 8. Germline loops: CDR1 KGHDR, CDR2 SFDVKD. CDR3 size: 11 residues. This TCR was sampled from an elderly man in good health. The material sequenced was blood. The chain employs TRBV24-1 and TRBJ2-1; 7 bases map to TRBD2. This CDR3 is CATSYAGGWFF. CDR3 bases: TGTGCCACCAGCTACGCCGGGGGGTGGTTCTTC.